What follows are 19 T cell receptor beta chains derived from one specimen sequenced in a study of cytomegalovirus exposure and HLA in healthy donors. PCR involved 60 Vbeta and 13 Jbeta primers. Data came from immunoSEQ multiplex PCR; TCRdb stores just in-frame clones and leaves some out. The sample shows roughly 160,000 clones, around 80% of them seen only once. Sequenced material: PBMCs. Receptors were obtained from a man aged 35 to 55 in good health and CMV-seronegative.

The chain recombines TRBV2 with TRBJ1-1; D uncertain. Germline V lookup: CDR1 SNHLY, CDR2 FYNNEI. The CDR3 is made up of 13 amino acids. Trimming removed 5 bases from V and 12 bases from J, with 19 bases in between. The CDR3 DNA sequence: TGTGCCAGCAGTTGGGAGGGAGACCAATCTACTTTCTTT. Translated, it gives CASSWEGDQSTFF.

The rearrangement joins TRBV28 to TRBJ2-7, with D hard to call. CDR1 MDHEN and CDR2 SYDVKM come from the germline V gene. V lost 8 bases, J lost 0 bases, and 14 bases lay in between. CDR3 length: 14 amino acids. The CDR3 loop is CASRNQGGSYEQYF. The CDR3 nucleotides are TGTGCCAGCCGGAATCAAGGCGGCTCCTACGAGCAGTACTTC.

The chain has TRBV5-1 and TRBJ2-6; 10 nucleotides agree with TRBD1. Trimming cost V 4 bases and J 2 bases; bases outside gene matches: 6. Germline values: CDR1 SGHRS, CDR2 YFSETQ. CDR3 length: 17 residues. The CDR3 loop reads CASSGWTGGTGANVLTF. CDR3 bases: TGCGCCAGCAGCGGCTGGACAGGGGGAACTGGGGCCAACGTCCTGACTTTC.

The chain employs TRBV2 and TRBJ2-1, with D unresolved. Per the germline V gene, CDR1 is SNHLY and CDR2 is FYNNEI. CDR3 length: 14 residues. V lost 6 bases and J 4 bases, leaving 13 bases between the germline ends. Here the CDR3 reads CASRARVGYNEQFF. The DNA of the CDR3 is TGTGCCAGCAGAGCCCGGGTTGGGTACAATGAGCAGTTCTTC.

The CDR3, as DNA: TGTGCCAGCAGCTATGCCCCGGGTAGCGCCACGGCCCCCAACGAGCAGTACTTC. Translating it yields CASSYAPGSATAPNEQYF. The chain combines TRBV7-2 with TRBJ2-7; D perhaps matches TRBD2 (5 bases). The CDR3 runs 18 residues. CDR1 SGHTA and CDR2 FQGNSA come from the germline V gene. V gave up 4 bases and J gave up 5 bases, with 27 bases separating them.

The chain recombines TRBV19 with TRBJ2-1, with D possibly matching TRBD1 (5 bases). CDR3 length: 13 residues. Germline V gene data show CDR1 as LNHDA and CDR2 as SQIVND (reference sequence). Trimming cost V 2 bases and J 6 bases, with 8 bases left between them. CDR3 sequence: CASSIWQGNEQFF. DNA for the CDR3: TGTGCCAGTAGTATATGGCAGGGCAATGAGCAGTTCTTC.

The chain uses TRBV2 and TRBJ2-1; a weak D match, TRBD1 (6 bases). V was shortened by 0 bases and J by 0 bases, with 21 bases between the two germline ends. CDR1 is SNHLY, CDR2 FYNNEI, per germline. There are 20 residues in the CDR3. The CDR3 sequence is CASSEAGPSRWDNSYNEQFF. DNA for the CDR3: TGTGCCAGCAGTGAAGCTGGCCCGTCGCGGTGGGACAACTCCTACAATGAGCAGTTCTTC. The complete variable domain, with remaining parts taken from reference TRBV2 and TRBJ2-1, reads EPEVTQTPSHQVTQMGQEVILRCVPISNHLYFYWYRQILGQKVEFLVSFYNNEISEKSEIFDDQFSVERPDGSNFTLKIRSTKLEDSAMYFCASSEAGPSRWDNSYNEQFFGPGTRLTVL.

With respect to this clone: One end of the junction varies from germline; a read error may be responsible. The V call is TRBV7-9, the J call TRBJ2-3; 8 bases are shared with TRBD2. Looked up from germline, CDR1 is SEHNR and CDR2 is FQNEAQ (reference sequence). This CDR3 has 16 amino acids. For the CDR3, the DNA is TGTTCCAGCAGCTTAGGAGCAGCGGGGGGCACAGATACGCAGTATTTT. It yields the protein CSSSLGAAGGTDTQYF.

This sequence joins TRBV6-1 and TRBJ1-4; TRBD1 agrees at 7 bases. Germline trimming cut 3 bases from V and 0 bases from J; bases unmatched to any gene: 7. CDR3 size: 17 residues. CDR1 is MNHNS, CDR2 SASEGT, per germline. The CDR3 nucleotides read TGTGCCAGCAGTGACGAGACAGGGTGGACAACTAATGAAAAACTGTTTTTT. This translates into CASSDETGWTTNEKLFF.

This sequence joins TRBV29-1 and TRBJ2-1; D may be TRBD1 (5 bases). The length of the CDR3 is 15 residues. V lost 7 bases and J lost 1, with 17 bases in between. Germline V gives CDR1 SQVTM, CDR2 ANQGSEA. DNA for the CDR3: TGCAGCGCTCCGGCCCCAGGGTTATCCTACAATGAGCAGTTCTTC. The encoded protein is CSAPAPGLSYNEQFF.

Worth noting for this clone: A read error may account for a junction end that differs from germline. The CDR3 DNA sequence: TGCAGCGTTGGAACTGGGGCCAACGGCCTGACTTTC. The encoded protein is CSVGTGANGLTF. The chain has TRBV29-1 and TRBJ2-6; weak D call: TRBD1 (5 bases). This CDR3 spans 12 amino acids. Germline-derived CDR1 and CDR2 are SQVTM and ANQGSEA.

For the CDR3, the DNA is TGTGCCAGCGGGAGTAGCGGAGGGACCGGGGAGCTGTTTTTT. Residues: CASGSSGGTGELFF. The chain combines TRBV6-6 with TRBJ2-2; D is possibly TRBD2 (6 bases). There are 14 residues in the CDR3. Trimming stripped 8 bases from V and 5 bases from J, with 15 bases between. Germline values: CDR1 MNHNY, CDR2 SVGAGI (reference sequence).

The chain links TRBV4-1 to TRBJ2-1; TRBD2 is a possible D gene (6 bases). The CDR3 loop spans 13 amino acids. V was trimmed by 1 base and J by 15 bases, leaving 16 bases between them. CDR1 MGHRA and CDR2 YSYEKL come from the germline V gene. CDR3 DNA sequence: TGCGCCAGCAGCCAAGTAACCTACCAGCGGGTGTTCTTC. The encoded protein is CASSQVTYQRVFF.

The J gene is TRBJ2-7, the V gene TRBV5-1, with D perhaps TRBD1 (6 bases). The germline CDR1 and CDR2 sequences are SGHRS and YFSETQ. V was cut by 4 bases and J by 1 base, with 12 bases left in between. The CDR3 is 14 residues long. CDR3 nucleotide sequence: TGCGCCAGCAGCCCCGGGACAAGATCCTACGAGCAGTACTTC. Translating it yields CASSPGTRSYEQYF.

The rearrangement joins TRBV19 to TRBJ2-1; 12 bases line up with TRBD2. The V gene end was trimmed by 6 bases and the J gene end by 11 bases; junction bases not matched to a gene: 11. This CDR3 is built from 15 residues. The germline V gene encodes CDR1 LNHDA and CDR2 SQIVND (reference sequence). Here the CDR3 DNA reads TGTGCCAGTAGCTACACTGTAGGACTAGCGGGGCAGCAGTTCTTC. Its protein is CASSYTVGLAGQQFF.

This rearrangement joins TRBV19 to TRBJ2-3; D remains unclear. The CDR3 extends over 12 amino acids. Germline CDR1 reads LNHDA; CDR2 reads SQIVND (reference sequence). V lost 5 bases and J lost 2, with 5 bases in between. The CDR3 DNA is TGTGCCAGTAGTCCCTCCACAGATACGCAGTATTTT. Translating gives CASSPSTDTQYF.

The chain carries TRBV18 and TRBJ1-1, with D perhaps matching TRBD1 (5 bases). The CDR3 covers 13 residues. V was trimmed by 3 bases and J by 3 bases, leaving 8 bases between them. Germline CDR1 and CDR2: KGHSH and LQKENI. CDR3 region: CASSPTGDTEAFF. DNA of the CDR3: TGTGCCAGCTCACCTACAGGAGACACTGAAGCTTTCTTT.

The chain couples TRBV9 to TRBJ2-1; a possible D gene is TRBD2 (5 bases). CDR3 length equals 15 residues. Germline V lookup: CDR1 SGDLS, CDR2 YYNGEE. Trimming removed 6 bases from V and 9 bases from J, with 22 bases in between. The CDR3 loop reads CASTPAGISSSEQFF. The CDR3 DNA reads TGTGCCAGCACACCTGCGGGTATATCCTCTAGTGAGCAGTTCTTC. Drawing the rest from reference TRBV9 and TRBJ2-1, the complete variable domain is DSGVTQTPKHLITATGQRVTLRCSPRSGDLSVYWYQQSLDQGLQFLIQYYNGEERAKGNILERFSAQQFPDLHSELNLSSLELGDSALYFCASTPAGISSSEQFFGPGTRLTVL.

The chain is built from TRBV28 and TRBJ2-4; TRBD2 aligns across 16 bases. CDR3 length equals 14 residues. The junction had 8 bases not matched to a gene; V was cut back by 9 bases and J by 12 bases. Germline V CDR1 and CDR2: MDHEN, SYDVKM. In nucleotides, the CDR3 is TGTGCCAGTAGGGGGACTAGCGGGAGGGACAGTCAGTACTTC. This sequence encodes CASRGTSGRDSQYF.